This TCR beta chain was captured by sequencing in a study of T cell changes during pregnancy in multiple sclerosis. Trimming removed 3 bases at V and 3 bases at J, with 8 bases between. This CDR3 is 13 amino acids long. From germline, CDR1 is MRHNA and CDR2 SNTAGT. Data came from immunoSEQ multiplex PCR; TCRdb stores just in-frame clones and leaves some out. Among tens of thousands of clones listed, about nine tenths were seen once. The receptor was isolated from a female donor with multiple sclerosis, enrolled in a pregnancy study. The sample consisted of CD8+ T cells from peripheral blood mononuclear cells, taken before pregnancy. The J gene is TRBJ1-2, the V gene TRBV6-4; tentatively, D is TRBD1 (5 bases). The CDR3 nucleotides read TGTGCCAGCAGTGATCTAGGGGACTATGGCTACACCTTC. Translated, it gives CASSDLGDYGYTF.